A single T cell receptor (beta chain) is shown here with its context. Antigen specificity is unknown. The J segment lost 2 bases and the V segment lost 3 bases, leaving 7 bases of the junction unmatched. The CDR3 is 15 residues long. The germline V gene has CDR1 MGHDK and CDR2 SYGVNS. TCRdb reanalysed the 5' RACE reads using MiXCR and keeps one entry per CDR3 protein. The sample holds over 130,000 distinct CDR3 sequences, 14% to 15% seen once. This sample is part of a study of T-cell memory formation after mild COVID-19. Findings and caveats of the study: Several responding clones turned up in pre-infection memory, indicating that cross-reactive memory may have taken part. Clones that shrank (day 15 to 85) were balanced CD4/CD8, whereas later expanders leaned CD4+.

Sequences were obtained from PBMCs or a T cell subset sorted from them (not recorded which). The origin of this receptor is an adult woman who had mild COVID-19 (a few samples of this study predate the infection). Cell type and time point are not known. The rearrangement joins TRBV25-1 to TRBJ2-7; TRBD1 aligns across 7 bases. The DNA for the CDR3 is TGTGCCAGCAGTGATTCCAGGGGGTCCCCCTACGAGCAGTACTTC. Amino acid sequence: CASSDSRGSPYEQYF.